This is a list of T cell receptor beta chains from one sample in a study of PD-1 blockade in classical Hodgkin lymphoma. Data came from immunoSEQ multiplex PCR; TCRdb stores just in-frame clones and leaves some out. Altogether about 94,000 clones are present, 80% to 90% being singletons, with the ten largest covering about 10%. Source: peripheral blood mononuclear cells (PBMCs), taken before the second cycle of nivolumab. Receptors originate from a human donor with classical Hodgkin lymphoma. Both conserved end residues are part of each CDR3. A clone size is listed for some rows: how often the clone was seen (once, few, many), or a class if it is expanded.

V gene | clone size | CDR3 protein
TRBV28 | NA | CASRLRNTGELFF
TRBV4-1 | NA | CASSRNGAGAYGEQFF
TRBV5-1 | NA | CASSPWGYDNEQFF
TRBV11-2 | NA | CASSLGALQDSTRHQPQHF
TRBV5-1 | NA | CASSLERGATNEKLFF
TRBV6-5 | NA | CASSPVGQDSYEQYF
TRBV13 | NA | CASSNSGGHTDTQYF
TRBV11-2 | NA | CASSLDIGELHTDTQYF
TRBV13 | NA | CASSYQNTEAFF
TRBV5-1 | NA | CASSGGSSYNEQFF
TRBV28 | NA | CASSYNQPQHF
TRBV11-2 | once | CASNFIQANTEAFF
TRBV29-1 | NA | CSVEGGTSGSYEQYF
TRBV5-7 | NA | CATKSAAGTKLTLSYEQYF
TRBV9 | NA | CASSTDPFLNEKLFF
TRBV4-2 | NA | CASSQEGGAETDTQYF
TRBV6-5 | NA | CASSRAGQGVNEQFF
TRBV6-5 | NA | CASSYSRVVPGYEQYF
TRBV5-6 | NA | CASSLAPAGAPYEQYF
TRBV6-4 | NA | CASSKDTTYEQYF
TRBV19 | NA | CASRLRGADEQFF
TRBV6-5 | NA | CASSYPTVNTEAFF
TRBV4-2 | NA | CASSQVPGDRDTQYF
TRBV19 | NA | CASSIGGISTDTQYF
TRBV5-6 | NA | CASSPLRIPNSPLHF
TRBV5-1 | NA | CASSSSGQDYEQYF
TRBV18 | NA | CASSPNTGGGMNTEAFF
TRBV27 | NA | CASSFTPLRAPYEQYF
TRBV19 | NA | CASSSGTGNTGELFF
TRBV13 | NA | CASSSGGSSYNEQFF
TRBV5-6 | NA | CASSLALSSYEQYF
TRBV23-1 | NA | CASSQSGPRSSNQPQHF
TRBV18 | few | CASSPRDTSSYEQYF
TRBV6-1 | NA | CASRGSGGAYNEQFF
TRBV28 | once | CASNSPGTSGTEQYF
TRBV18 | NA | CASSPAGGYEQYF
TRBV6-5 | NA | CASSYSSGPYEQYF
TRBV7-9 | NA | CASSLDMGSTEAFF
TRBV5-4 | NA | CASSLWGAGTDTQYF
TRBV28 | NA | CASCAGSSHEQYF